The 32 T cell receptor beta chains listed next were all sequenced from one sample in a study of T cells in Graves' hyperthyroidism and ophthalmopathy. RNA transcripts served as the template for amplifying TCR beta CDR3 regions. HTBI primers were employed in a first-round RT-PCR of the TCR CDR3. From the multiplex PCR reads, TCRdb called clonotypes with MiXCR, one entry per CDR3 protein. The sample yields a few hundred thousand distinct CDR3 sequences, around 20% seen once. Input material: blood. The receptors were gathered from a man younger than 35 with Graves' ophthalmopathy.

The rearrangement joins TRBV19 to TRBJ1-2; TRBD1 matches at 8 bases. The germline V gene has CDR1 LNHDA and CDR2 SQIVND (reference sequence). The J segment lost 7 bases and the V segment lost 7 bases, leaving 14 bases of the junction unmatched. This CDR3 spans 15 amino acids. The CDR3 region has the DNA TGTGCCAGTAATCCAACGGACAGGGCGGGAGGTGGCTACACCTTC. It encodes CASNPTDRAGGGYTF.

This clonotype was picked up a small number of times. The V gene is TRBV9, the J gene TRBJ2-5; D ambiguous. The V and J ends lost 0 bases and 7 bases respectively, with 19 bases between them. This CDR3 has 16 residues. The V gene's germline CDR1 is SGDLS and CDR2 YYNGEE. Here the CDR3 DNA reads TGTGCCAGCAGCGTAGAGGAGAGGAAGGGTCGGACGACCCAGTACTTC. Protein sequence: CASSVEERKGRTTQYF. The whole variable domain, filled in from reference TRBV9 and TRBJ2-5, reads DSGVTQTPKHLITATGQRVTLRCSPRSGDLSVYWYQQSLDQGLQFLIQYYNGEERAKGNILERFSAQQFPDLHSELNLSSLELGDSALYFCASSVEERKGRTTQYFGPGTRLLVL.

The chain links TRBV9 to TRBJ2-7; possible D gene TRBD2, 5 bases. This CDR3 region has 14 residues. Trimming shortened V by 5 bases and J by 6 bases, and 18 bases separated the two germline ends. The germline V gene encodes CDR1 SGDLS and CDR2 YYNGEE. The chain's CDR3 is CASRPDSAPLEQYF. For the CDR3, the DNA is TGTGCCAGCAGGCCGGACTCAGCACCCCTCGAGCAGTACTTC.

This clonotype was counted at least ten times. This CDR3 is CSTGTSVWNEQFF. In nucleotides, the CDR3 is TGCAGCACCGGGACTAGCGTATGGAATGAGCAGTTCTTC. This chain links TRBV29-1 with TRBJ2-1; the match to TRBD2 covers 10 bases. V dropped 8 bases and J dropped 7; count of bases not matched to a gene: 8. Germline V gene data show CDR1 as SQVTM and CDR2 as ANQGSEA. This CDR3 contains 13 residues.

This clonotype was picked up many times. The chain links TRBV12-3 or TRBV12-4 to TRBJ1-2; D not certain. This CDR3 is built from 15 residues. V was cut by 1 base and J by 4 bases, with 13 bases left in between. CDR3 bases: TGTGCCAGCAGTTTAGGCAGGAAGATCACCTATGGCTACACCTTC. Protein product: CASSLGRKITYGYTF.

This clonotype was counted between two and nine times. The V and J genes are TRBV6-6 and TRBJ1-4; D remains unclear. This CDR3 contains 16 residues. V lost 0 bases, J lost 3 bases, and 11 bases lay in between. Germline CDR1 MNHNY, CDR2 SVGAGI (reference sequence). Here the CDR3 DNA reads TGTGCCAGCAGTTACTCTGGGTCAGAGGCTAATGAAAAACTGTTTTTT. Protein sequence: CASSYSGSEANEKLFF.

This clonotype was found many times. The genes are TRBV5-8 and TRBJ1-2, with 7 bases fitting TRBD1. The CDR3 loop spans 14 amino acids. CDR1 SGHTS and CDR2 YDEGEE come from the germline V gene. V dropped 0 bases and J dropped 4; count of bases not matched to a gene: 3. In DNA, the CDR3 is TGTGCCAGCAGCTTGGATAACAGGGGCTATGGCTACACCTTC. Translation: CASSLDNRGYGYTF.

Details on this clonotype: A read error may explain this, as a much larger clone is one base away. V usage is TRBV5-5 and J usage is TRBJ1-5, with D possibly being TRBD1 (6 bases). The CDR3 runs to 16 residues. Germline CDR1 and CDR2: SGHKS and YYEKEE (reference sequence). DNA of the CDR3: TGTGCCAGCAGCCTGCCAGGATCAGGGGCCAATCAGTCCCAGCATTTT. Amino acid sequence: CASSLPGSGANQSQHF.

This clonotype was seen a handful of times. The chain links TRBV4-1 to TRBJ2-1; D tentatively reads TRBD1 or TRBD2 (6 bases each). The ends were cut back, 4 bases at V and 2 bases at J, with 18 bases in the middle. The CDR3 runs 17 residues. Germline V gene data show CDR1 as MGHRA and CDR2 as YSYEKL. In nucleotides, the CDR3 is TGCGCCAGCAGCCTGCGGGGTGGCGGGGACACCTACAATGAGCAGTTCTTC. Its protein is CASSLRGGGDTYNEQFF.

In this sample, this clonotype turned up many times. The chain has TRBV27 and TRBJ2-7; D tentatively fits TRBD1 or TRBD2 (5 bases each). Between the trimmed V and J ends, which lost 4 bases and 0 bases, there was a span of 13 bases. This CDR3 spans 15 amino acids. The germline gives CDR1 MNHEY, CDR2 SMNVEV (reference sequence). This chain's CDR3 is CASSSPGRHSYEQYF. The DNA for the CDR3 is TGTGCCAGCAGTTCCCCGGGACGCCACTCCTACGAGCAGTACTTC.

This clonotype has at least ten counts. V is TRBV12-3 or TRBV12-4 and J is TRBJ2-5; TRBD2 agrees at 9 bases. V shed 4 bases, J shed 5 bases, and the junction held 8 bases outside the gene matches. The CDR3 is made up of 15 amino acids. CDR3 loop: CASSSSSGAGETQYF. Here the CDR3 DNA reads TGTGCCAGCAGTTCCTCTAGCGGGGCTGGGGAGACCCAGTACTTC.

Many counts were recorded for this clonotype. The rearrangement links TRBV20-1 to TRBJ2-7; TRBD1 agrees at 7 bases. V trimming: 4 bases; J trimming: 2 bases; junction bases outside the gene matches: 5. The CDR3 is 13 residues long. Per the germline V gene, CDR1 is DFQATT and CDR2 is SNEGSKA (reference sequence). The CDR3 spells CSAKTDRAYEQYF. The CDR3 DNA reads TGCAGTGCTAAAACCGACAGGGCCTACGAGCAGTACTTC.

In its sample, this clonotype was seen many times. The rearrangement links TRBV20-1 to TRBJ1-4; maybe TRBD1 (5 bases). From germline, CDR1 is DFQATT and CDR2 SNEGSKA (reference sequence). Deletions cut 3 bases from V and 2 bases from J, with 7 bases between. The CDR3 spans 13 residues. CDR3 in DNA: TGCAGTGCTAGGTGGGGGACTAATGAAAAACTGTTTTTT. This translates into CSARWGTNEKLFF.

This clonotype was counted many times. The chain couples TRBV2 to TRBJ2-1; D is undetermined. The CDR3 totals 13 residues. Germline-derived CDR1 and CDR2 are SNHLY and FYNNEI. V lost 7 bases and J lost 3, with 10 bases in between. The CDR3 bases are TGTGCCAGCAAGAGATCGAACTACAATGAGCAGTTCTTC. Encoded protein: CASKRSNYNEQFF.

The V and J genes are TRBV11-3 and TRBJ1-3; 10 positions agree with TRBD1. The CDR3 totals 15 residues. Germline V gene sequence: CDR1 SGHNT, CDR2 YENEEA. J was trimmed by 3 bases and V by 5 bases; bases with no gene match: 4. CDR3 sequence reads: CASSADRGLGNTIYF. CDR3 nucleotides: TGTGCCAGCAGCGCCGACAGGGGGCTTGGAAACACCATATATTTT. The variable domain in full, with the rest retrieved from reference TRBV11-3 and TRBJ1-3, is EAGVVQSPRYKIIEKKQPVAFWCNPISGHNTLYWYLQNLGQGPELLIRYENEEAVDDSQLPKDRFSAERLKGVDSTLKIQPAELGDSAVYLCASSADRGLGNTIYFGEGSWLTVV.

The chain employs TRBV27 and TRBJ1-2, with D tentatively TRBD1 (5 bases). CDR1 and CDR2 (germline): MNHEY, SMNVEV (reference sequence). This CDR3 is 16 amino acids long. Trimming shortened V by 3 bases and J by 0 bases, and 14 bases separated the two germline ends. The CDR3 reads CASSLGAGPSNYGYTF. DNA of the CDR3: TGTGCCAGCAGTTTGGGCGCGGGGCCCTCTAACTATGGCTACACCTTC.

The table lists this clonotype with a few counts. Here the CDR3 DNA reads TGTGCCAGTAGTCCCCCGGCAGGGGACAATTCACCCCTCCACTTT. Encoded protein: CASSPPAGDNSPLHF. The J gene is TRBJ1-6, the V gene TRBV19, with TRBD1 as a possible D gene (6 bases). V was pared by 5 bases and J by 7 bases, with 15 bases between. The germline V gene has CDR1 LNHDA and CDR2 SQIVND (reference sequence). CDR3 size: 15 residues.

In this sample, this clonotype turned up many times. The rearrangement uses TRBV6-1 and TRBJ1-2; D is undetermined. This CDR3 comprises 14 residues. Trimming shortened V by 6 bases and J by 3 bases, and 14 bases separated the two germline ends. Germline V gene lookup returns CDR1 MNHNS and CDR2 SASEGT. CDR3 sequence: CASSTLGAHYGYTF. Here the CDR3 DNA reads TGTGCCAGCAGCACCCTCGGCGCCCACTATGGCTACACCTTC.

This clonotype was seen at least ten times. The CDR3 spells CASSDGAGGNTIYF. CDR3 sequence (DNA): TGTGCCAGCAGCGACGGGGCAGGGGGAAACACCATATATTTT. J is TRBJ1-3 and V is TRBV9, with a possible D match to TRBD1 (5 bases). Trimming cost V 3 bases and J 4 bases, with 11 bases left between them. Germline CDR1 reads SGDLS; CDR2 reads YYNGEE. The CDR3 extends over 14 amino acids.

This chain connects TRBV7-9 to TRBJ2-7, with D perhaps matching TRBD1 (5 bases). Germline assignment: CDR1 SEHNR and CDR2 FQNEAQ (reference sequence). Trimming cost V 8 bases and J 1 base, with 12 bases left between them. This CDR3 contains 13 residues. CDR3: CASGHSVSYEQYF. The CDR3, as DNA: TGTGCCAGCGGACACAGCGTATCCTACGAGCAGTACTTC.

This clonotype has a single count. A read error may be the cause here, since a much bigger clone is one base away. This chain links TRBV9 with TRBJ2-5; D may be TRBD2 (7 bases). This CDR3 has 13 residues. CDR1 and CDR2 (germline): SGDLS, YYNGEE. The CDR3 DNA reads TGTGCCAGCAGCCAGCGGGGACAAGAGACCCAGCACTTC. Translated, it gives CASSQRGQETQHF.

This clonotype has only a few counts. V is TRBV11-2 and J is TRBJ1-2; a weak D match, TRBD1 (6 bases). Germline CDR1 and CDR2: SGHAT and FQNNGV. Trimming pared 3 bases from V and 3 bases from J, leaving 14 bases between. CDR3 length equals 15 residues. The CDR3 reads CASSFLGGGHYGYTF. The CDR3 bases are TGTGCCAGCAGCTTCCTAGGGGGGGGCCACTATGGCTACACCTTC.

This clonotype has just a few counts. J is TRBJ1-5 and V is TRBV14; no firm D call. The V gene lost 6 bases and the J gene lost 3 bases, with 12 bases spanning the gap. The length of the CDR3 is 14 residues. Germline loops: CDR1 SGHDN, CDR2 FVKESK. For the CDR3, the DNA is TGTGCCAGCAGTCCTATCCTGGTCAATCAGCCCCAGCATTTT. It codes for CASSPILVNQPQHF.

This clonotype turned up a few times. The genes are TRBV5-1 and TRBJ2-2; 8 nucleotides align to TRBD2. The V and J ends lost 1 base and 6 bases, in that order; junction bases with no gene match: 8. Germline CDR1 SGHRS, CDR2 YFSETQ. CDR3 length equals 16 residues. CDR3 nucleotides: TGCGCCAGCAGCTTGTGGGGTAGCGGGGCCTCCGGGGAGCTGTTTTTT. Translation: CASSLWGSGASGELFF. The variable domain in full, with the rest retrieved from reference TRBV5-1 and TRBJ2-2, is KAGVTQTPRYLIKTRGQQVTLSCSPISGHRSVSWYQQTPGQGLQFLFEYFSETQRNKGNFPGRFSGRQFSNSRSEMNVSTLELGDSALYLCASSLWGSGASGELFFGEGSRLTVL.

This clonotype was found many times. CDR3 protein: CASVPGQGIYNEQFF. The CDR3 DNA is TGCGCCAGCGTACCTGGACAGGGAATCTACAATGAGCAGTTCTTC. This chain links TRBV5-1 with TRBJ2-1, with 8 positions matching TRBD1. V trimming: 7 bases; J trimming: 3 bases; junction bases outside the gene matches: 9. The CDR3 has 15 amino acids. Germline CDR1 reads SGHRS; CDR2 reads YFSETQ. The full variable domain, rest sourced from reference TRBV5-1 and TRBJ2-1, is KAGVTQTPRYLIKTRGQQVTLSCSPISGHRSVSWYQQTPGQGLQFLFEYFSETQRNKGNFPGRFSGRQFSNSRSEMNVSTLELGDSALYLCASVPGQGIYNEQFFGPGTRLTVL.

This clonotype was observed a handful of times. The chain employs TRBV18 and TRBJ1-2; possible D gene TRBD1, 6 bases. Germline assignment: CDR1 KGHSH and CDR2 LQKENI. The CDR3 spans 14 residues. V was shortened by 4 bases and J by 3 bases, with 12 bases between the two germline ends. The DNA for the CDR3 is TGTGCCAGCTCACTTTCACAGGGAGACTATGGCTACACCTTC. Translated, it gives CASSLSQGDYGYTF.

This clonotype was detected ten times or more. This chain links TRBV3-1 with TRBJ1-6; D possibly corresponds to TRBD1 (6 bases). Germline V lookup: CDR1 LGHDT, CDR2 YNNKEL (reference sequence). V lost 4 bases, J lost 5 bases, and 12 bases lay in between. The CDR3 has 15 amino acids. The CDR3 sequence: CASSPSTGHNSPLHF. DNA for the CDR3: TGTGCCAGCAGCCCAAGCACAGGGCATAATTCACCCCTCCACTTT.

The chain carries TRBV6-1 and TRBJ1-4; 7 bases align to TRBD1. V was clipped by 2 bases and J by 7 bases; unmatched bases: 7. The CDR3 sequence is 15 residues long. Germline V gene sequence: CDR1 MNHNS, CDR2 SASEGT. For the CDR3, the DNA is TGTGCCAGCAGTGAAAGGGAAAGGGGGCGTGAAAAACTGTTTTTT. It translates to CASSERERGREKLFF.

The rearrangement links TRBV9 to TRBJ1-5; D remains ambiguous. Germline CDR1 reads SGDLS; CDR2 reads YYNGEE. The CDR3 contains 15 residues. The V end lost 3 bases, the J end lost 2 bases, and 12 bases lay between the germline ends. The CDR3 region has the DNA TGTGCCAGCAGCGGCGACCCCTCGGGCAATCAGCCCCAGCATTTT. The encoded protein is CASSGDPSGNQPQHF.

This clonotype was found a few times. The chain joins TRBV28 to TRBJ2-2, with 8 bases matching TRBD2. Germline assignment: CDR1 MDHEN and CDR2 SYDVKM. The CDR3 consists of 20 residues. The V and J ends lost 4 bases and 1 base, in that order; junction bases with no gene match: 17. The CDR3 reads CASSSPGTMNAGGNTGELFF. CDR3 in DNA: TGTGCCAGCAGTTCCCCCGGGACGATGAATGCGGGGGGGAACACCGGGGAGCTGTTTTTT.

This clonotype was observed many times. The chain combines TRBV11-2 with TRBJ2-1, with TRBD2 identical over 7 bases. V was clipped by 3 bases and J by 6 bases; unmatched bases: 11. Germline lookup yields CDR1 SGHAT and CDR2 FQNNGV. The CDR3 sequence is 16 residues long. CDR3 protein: CASSLHGGSGRNEQFF. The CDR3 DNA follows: TGTGCCAGCAGCTTGCACGGGGGGTCGGGGCGCAATGAGCAGTTCTTC.

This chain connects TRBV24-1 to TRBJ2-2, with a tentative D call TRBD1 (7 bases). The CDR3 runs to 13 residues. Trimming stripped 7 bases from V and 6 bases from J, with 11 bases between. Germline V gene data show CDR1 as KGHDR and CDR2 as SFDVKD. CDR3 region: CATSPGGPGELFF. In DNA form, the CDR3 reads TGTGCCACCAGCCCAGGGGGGCCCGGGGAGCTGTTTTTT.